This T cell receptor beta chain is from a study of CD8 T cells in ankylosing spondylitis. The CDR3 spans 15 residues. V lost 2 bases to trimming and J lost 4 bases, with 11 bases between them. Study results and caveats: Matched ankylosing spondylitis synovial fluid reportedly contained a significantly enriched population of disease-linked clones. It appeared that ankylosing spondylitis blood was characterized by a TCR beta motif of eight highly homologous variants. Existing reports had already noted some motif variants in reactive arthritis synovial fluid and blood. Clones that were linked to disease were CD8+ and were relatively rare in peripheral blood.

A remark on this clonotype: Its antigen is unknown.

MiXCR, applied by TCRdb to the 5' RACE reads, yields one record per CDR3 protein. The data show 200,000 to 250,000 distinct CDR3 sequences, more than 9% seen once. This clonotype originated in a male donor with ankylosing spondylitis or in good health (not recorded which). Sequencing was done on a sample of blood, either unsorted or a sorted T cell fraction (not recorded which). The chain employs TRBV12-3 or TRBV12-4 and TRBJ1-4; no clear D. The CDR3, as DNA: TGTGCCAGCAGTTTACATGCAGCGATTAATGAAAAACTGTTTTTT. Protein product: CASSLHAAINEKLFF.